The T cell receptor beta chain under discussion was sequenced for a study of cytomegalovirus exposure and HLA in healthy donors. Notes on the study in general: Later analysis placed DRB1 highest and HLA-C lowest in TCR association rates, which differed by HLA locus. Investigators reported approximately 170 TCR beta chains as tied to cytomegalovirus. Common viral pathogens seemed to be connected with several of the most significant clusters, according to a later analysis.

The table lists this clone with a few counts. Its antigen is still unknown. Germline values: CDR1 SGHRS, CDR2 YFSETQ. Trimming pared 6 bases from V and 0 bases from J, leaving 10 bases between. CDR3 length equals 15 residues. The PCR made use of 60 Vbeta and 13 Jbeta primers. Libraries were prepared by immunoSEQ multiplex PCR; TCRdb keeps only in-frame clonotypes and omits some of them. Among about 130,000 clones listed, more than 9% were seen once. The gene calls are TRBV5-1 and TRBJ2-6, with D perhaps TRBD1 (6 bases). The TCR comes from a woman aged 18-29 years in good health and CMV-seropositive. The sample was PBMCs. CDR3: CASKGGTSGANVLTF. As DNA, the CDR3 is TGCGCCAGCAAAGGGGGTACCTCTGGGGCCAACGTCCTGACTTTC.